The T cell receptor (beta chain) under discussion was sequenced for a study of T-cell memory formation after mild COVID-19. It was 5'RACE with constant-segment primers that produced the TCR alpha and TCR beta cDNA libraries, which carried sample barcodes and UMIs. TCRdb reprocessed the 5' RACE reads with MiXCR, giving one entry per CDR3 protein. The sample shows about 350,000 distinct CDR3 sequences, approximately 14% of them seen only once. The CDR3 length is 15 residues. Trimming cost V 3 bases and J 7 bases; bases outside gene matches: 9. CDR1 is LNHDA and CDR2 is SQIVND in the germline V gene (reference sequence).

This TCR was recovered from a man aged 18 to 29 who had mild COVID-19 (a few samples of this study predate the infection). Cell type and time point are not known. Input material: PBMCs or a T cell subset sorted from them (not recorded which). The genes are TRBV19 and TRBJ2-1, with 7 bases that match TRBD2. The CDR3 region is CASSIYGGLSNEQFF. DNA for the CDR3: TGTGCCAGTAGTATTTACGGGGGGTTATCTAATGAGCAGTTCTTC.